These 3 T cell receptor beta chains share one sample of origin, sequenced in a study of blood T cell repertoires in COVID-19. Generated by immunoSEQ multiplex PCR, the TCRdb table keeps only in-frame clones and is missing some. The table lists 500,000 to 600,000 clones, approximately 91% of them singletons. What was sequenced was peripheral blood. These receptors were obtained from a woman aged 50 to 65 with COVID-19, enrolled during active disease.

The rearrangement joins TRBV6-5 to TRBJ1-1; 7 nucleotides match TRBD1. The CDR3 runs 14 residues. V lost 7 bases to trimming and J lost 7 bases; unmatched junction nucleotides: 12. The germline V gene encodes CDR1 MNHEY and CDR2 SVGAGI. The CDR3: CASIIDRVDIEAFF. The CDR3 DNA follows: TGTGCCAGCATTATCGACAGGGTGGATATTGAAGCTTTCTTT.

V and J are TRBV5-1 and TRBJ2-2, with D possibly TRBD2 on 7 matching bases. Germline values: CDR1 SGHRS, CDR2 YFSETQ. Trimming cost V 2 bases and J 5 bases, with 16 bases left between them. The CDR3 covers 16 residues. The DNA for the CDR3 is TGCGCCAGCAGCTTTTGGGGGGGCCTTGGGACCGGGGAGCTGTTTTTT. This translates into CASSFWGGLGTGELFF.

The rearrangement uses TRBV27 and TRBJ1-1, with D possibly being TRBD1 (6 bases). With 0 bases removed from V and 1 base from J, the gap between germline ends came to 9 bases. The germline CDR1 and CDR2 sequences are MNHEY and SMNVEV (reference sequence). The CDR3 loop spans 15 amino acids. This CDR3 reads CASSLSSGANTEAFF. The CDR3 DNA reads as TGTGCCAGCAGTTTATCGTCAGGGGCGAACACTGAAGCTTTCTTT.